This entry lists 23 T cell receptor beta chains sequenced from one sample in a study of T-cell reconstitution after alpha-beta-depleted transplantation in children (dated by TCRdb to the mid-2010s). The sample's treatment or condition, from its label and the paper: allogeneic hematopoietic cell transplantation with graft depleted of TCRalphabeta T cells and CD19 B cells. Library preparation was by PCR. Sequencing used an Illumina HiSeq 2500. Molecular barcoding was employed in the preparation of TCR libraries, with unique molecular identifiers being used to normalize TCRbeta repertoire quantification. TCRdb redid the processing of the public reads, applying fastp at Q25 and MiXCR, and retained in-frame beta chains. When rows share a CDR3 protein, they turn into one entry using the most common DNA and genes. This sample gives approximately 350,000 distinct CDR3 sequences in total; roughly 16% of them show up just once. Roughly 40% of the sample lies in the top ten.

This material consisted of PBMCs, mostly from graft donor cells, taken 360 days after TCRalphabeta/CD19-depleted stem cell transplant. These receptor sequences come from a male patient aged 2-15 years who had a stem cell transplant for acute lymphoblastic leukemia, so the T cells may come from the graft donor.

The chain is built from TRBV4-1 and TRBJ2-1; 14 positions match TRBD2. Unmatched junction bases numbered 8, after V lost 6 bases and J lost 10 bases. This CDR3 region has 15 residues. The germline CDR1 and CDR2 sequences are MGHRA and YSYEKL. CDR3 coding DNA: TGCGCCAGCAGTGGGGGACTAGCGGGAGTAACGGAGCAGTTCTTC. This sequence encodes CASSGGLAGVTEQFF.

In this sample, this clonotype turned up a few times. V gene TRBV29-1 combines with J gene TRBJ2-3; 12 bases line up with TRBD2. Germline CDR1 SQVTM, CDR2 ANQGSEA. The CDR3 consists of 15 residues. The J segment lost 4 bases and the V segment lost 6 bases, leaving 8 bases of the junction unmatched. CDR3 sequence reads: CSVKGLAGPSDTQYF. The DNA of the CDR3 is TGCAGCGTGAAGGGACTAGCGGGTCCCTCAGATACGCAGTATTTT.

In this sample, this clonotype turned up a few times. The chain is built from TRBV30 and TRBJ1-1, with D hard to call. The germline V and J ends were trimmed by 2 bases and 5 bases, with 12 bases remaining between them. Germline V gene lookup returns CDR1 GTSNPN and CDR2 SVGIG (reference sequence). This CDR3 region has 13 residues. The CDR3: CAWSIGGGTEAFF. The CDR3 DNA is TGTGCCTGGAGTATCGGCGGTGGGACTGAAGCTTTCTTT.

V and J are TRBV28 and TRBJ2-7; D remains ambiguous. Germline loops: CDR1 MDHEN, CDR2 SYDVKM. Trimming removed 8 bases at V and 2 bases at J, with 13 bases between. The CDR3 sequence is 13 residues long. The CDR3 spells CASVKASPYEQYF. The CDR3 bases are TGTGCCAGCGTGAAGGCCTCGCCCTACGAGCAGTACTTC.

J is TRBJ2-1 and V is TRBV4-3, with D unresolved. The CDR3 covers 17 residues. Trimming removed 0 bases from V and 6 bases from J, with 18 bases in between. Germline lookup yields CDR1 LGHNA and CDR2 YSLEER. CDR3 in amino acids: CASSQDNDAGWLNEQFF. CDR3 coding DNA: TGCGCCAGCAGCCAAGATAATGACGCTGGCTGGCTCAATGAGCAGTTCTTC.

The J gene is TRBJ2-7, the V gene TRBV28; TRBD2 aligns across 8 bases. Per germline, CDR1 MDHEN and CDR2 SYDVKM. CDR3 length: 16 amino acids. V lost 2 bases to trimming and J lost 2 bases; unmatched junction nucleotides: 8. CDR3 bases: TGTGCCAGCAGTTTAGCCGGGACTAGATCGACCTACGAGCAGTACTTC. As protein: CASSLAGTRSTYEQYF.

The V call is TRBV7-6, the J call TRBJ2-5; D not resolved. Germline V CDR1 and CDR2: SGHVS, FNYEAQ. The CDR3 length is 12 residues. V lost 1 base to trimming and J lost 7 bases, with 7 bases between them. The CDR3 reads CASSLVVGTQYF. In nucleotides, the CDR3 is TGTGCCAGCAGCTTAGTTGTTGGGACCCAGTACTTC.

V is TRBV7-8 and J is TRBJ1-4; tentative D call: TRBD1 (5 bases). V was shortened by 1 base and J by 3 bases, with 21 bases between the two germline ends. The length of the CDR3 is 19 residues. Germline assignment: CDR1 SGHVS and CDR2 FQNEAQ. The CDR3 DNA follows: TGTGCCAGCAGCTTAGTGGGAATGGAAGGGGTAGGGGCTAATGAAAAACTGTTTTTT. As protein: CASSLVGMEGVGANEKLFF.

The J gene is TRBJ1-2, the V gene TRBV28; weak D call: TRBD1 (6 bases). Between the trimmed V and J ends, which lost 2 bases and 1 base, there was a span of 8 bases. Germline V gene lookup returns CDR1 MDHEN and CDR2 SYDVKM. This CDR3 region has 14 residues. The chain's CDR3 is CASSLQDSNYGYTF. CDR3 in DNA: TGTGCCAGCAGTTTACAGGACAGTAACTATGGCTACACCTTC.

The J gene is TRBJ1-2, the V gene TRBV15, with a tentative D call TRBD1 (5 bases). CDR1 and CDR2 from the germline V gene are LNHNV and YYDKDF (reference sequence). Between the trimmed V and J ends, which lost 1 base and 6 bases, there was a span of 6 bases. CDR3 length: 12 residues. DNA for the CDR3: TGTGCCACCAGCAGAGTGACAGATGGCTACACCTTC. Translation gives CATSRVTDGYTF.

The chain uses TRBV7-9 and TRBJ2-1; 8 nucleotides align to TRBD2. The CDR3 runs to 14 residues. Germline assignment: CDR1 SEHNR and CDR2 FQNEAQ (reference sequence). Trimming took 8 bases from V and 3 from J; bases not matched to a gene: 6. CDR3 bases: TGTGCCAGCCAGAGCGGGAGTAACTACAATGAGCAGTTCTTC. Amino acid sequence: CASQSGSNYNEQFF.

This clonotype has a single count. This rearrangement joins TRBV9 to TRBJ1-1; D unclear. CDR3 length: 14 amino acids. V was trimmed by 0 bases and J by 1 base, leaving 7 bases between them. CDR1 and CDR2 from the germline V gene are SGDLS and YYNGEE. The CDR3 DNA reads TGTGCCAGCAGCGTAGGGCAGGAGAACACTGAAGCTTTCTTT. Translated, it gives CASSVGQENTEAFF.

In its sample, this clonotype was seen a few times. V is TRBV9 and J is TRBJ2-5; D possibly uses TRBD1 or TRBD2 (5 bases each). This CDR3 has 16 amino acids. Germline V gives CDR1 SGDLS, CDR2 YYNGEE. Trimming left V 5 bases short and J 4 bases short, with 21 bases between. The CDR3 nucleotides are TGTGCCAGCAGTCGCGCCGGGGCCCTAAGGGTAGAGACCCAGTACTTC. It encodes CASSRAGALRVETQYF.

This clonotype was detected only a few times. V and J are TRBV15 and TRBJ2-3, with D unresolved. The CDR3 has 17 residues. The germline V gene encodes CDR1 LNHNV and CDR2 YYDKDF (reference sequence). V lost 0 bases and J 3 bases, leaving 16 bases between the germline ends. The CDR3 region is CATSRDPIVSRTDTQYF. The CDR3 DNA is TGTGCCACCAGCAGAGACCCCATAGTTTCCCGGACAGATACGCAGTATTTT.

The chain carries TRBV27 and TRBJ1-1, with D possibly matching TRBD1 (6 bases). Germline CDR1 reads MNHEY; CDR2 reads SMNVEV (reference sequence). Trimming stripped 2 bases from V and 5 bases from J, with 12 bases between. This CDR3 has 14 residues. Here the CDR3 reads CASSLAVTGTEAFF. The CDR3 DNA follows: TGTGCCAGCAGTTTAGCAGTTACAGGGACTGAAGCTTTCTTT.

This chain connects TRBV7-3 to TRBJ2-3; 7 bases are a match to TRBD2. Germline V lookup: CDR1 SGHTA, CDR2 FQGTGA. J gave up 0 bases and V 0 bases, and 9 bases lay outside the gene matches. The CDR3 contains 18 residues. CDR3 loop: CASSLTGGGRDSTDTQYF. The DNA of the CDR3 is TGTGCCAGCAGCTTAACAGGTGGCGGGAGAGATAGCACAGATACGCAGTATTTT. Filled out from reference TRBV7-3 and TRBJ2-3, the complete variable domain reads GAGVSQTPSNKVTEKGKYVELRCDPISGHTALYWYRQSLGQGPEFLIYFQGTGAADDSGLPNDRFFAVRPEGSVSTLKIQRTERGDSAVYLCASSLTGGGRDSTDTQYFGPGTRLTVL.

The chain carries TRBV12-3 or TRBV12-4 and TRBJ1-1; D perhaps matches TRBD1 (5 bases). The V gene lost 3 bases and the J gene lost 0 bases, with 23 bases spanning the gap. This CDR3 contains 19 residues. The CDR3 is CASSFGGEGMIELNTEAFF. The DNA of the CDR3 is TGTGCCAGCAGTTTCGGGGGAGAGGGAATGATAGAGTTGAACACTGAAGCTTTCTTT.

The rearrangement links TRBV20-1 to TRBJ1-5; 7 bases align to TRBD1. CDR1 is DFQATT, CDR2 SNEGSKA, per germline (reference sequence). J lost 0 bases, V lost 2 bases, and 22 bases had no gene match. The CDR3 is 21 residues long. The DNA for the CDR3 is TGCAGTGCTAGACCAGAGTGGAGGCGGACAGGCGATCCCTATAGCAATCAGCCCCAGCATTTT. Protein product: CSARPEWRRTGDPYSNQPQHF.

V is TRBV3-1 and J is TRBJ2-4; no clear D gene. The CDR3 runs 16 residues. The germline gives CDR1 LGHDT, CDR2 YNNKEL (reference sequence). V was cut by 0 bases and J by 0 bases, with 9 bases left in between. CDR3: CASSQEGLLAKNIQYF. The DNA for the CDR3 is TGTGCCAGCAGCCAAGAAGGGCTCCTAGCCAAAAACATTCAGTACTTC.

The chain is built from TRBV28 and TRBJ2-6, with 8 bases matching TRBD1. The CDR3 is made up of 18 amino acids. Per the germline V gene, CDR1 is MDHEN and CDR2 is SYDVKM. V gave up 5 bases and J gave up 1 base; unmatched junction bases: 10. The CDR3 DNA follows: TGTGCCAGCAGTGCCCACCGGGACAGGCTTTCTGGGGCCAACGTCCTGACTTTC. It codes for CASSAHRDRLSGANVLTF.

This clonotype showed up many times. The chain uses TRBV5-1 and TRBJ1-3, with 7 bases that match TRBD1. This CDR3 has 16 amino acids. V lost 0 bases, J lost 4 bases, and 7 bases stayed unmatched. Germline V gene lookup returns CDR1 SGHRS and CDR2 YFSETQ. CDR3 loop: CASSLGTTGSGNTIYF. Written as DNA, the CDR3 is TGCGCCAGCAGCTTGGGGACGACAGGGTCGGGAAACACCATATATTTT.

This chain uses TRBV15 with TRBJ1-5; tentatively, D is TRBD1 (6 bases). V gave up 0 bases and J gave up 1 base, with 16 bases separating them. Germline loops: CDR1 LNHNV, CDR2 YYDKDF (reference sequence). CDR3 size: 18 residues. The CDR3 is CATSRDTGRIGSNQPQHF. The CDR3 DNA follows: TGTGCCACCAGCAGAGATACAGGGAGGATAGGAAGCAATCAGCCCCAGCATTTT.

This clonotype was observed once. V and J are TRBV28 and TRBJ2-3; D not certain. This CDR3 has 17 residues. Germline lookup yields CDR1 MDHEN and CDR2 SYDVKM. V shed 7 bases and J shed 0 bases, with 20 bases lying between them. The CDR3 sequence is CASTPSVPGTSTDTQYF. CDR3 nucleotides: TGTGCCAGCACCCCGTCTGTACCGGGTACCAGCACAGATACGCAGTATTTT.